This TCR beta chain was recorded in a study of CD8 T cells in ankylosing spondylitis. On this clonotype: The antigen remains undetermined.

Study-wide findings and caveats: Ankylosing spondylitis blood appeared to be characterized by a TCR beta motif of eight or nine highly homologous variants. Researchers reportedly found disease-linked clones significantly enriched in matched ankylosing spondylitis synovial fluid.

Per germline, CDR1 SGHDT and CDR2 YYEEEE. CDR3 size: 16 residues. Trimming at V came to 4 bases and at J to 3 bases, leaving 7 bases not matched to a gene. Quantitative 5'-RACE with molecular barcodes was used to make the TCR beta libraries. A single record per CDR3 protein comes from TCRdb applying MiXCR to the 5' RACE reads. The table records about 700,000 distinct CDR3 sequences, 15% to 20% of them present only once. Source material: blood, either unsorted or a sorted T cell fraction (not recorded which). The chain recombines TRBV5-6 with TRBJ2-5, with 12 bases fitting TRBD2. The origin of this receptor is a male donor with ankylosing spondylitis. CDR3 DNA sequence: TGTGCCAGCAGCACGCTAAGGACTAGCGGGAAAGAGACCCAGTACTTC. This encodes CASSTLRTSGKETQYF.